These 11 T cell receptor beta chains were all obtained from the same sample, sequenced in a study of blood T cells in healthy people across ages. A sample-barcoded 5' primer and a J-beta primer mix were used in a second PCR of roughly 7 to 11 cycles. MiXCR, applied by TCRdb to the 5' RACE reads, yields one record per CDR3 protein. The data show 800,000 or so distinct CDR3 sequences, with about 46% seen just once and over 15% held by the top ten. Sequencing was carried out using blood. Source of these receptors: an elderly man in good health.

This rearrangement joins TRBV14 to TRBJ2-4; D is perhaps TRBD1 (5 bases). The CDR3 is 16 residues long. The V and J ends lost 0 bases and 8 bases respectively, with 17 bases between them. Germline values: CDR1 SGHDN, CDR2 FVKESK. CDR3 region: CASSQDWGAPKDIQYF. CDR3 DNA sequence: TGTGCCAGCAGCCAAGATTGGGGCGCCCCCAAGGACATTCAGTACTTC.

This clonotype was counted between two and nine times. This chain connects TRBV5-1 to TRBJ2-7; weak D call: TRBD1 (6 bases). CDR3 length: 14 residues. Germline CDR1 reads SGHRS; CDR2 reads YFSETQ. Trimming left V 0 bases short and J 3 bases short, with 10 bases between. CDR3 sequence: CASSLGQDLYEQYF. The CDR3 DNA reads TGCGCCAGCAGCTTGGGACAGGACCTCTACGAGCAGTACTTC.

The chain combines TRBV20-1 with TRBJ2-3; D possibly corresponds to TRBD2 (6 bases). Germline V gene sequence: CDR1 DFQATT, CDR2 SNEGSKA (reference sequence). This CDR3 contains 13 residues. The V gene lost 7 bases and the J gene lost 7 bases, with 18 bases spanning the gap. DNA of the CDR3: TGCAGTGTTGCGGGACGGCCATCAAATACGCAGTATTTT. Amino acid sequence: CSVAGRPSNTQYF.

The rearrangement links TRBV12-3 or TRBV12-4 to TRBJ2-2; possible D gene TRBD1, 5 bases. CDR3 length equals 17 residues. V was pared by 1 base and J by 0 bases, with 12 bases between. The CDR3 DNA sequence: TGTGCCAGCAGTTTAGTAATGGCAGGGACGAACACCGGGGAGCTGTTTTTT. This gives the protein CASSLVMAGTNTGELFF.

The rearrangement joins TRBV7-6 to TRBJ2-3; weak D call: TRBD1 (6 bases). The CDR3 covers 16 residues. Germline loops: CDR1 SGHVS, CDR2 FNYEAQ. Deletions cut 4 bases from V and 4 bases from J, with 18 bases between. The CDR3 nucleotides read TGTGCCAGCAGCTACTTAGGGCAGGGGTCAGCAGATACGCAGTATTTT. As protein: CASSYLGQGSADTQYF.

This chain joins TRBV20-1 and TRBJ2-2, with 8 bases identical to TRBD2. Trimming took 1 base from V and 1 from J; bases not matched to a gene: 5. The CDR3 spans 16 residues. The germline gives CDR1 DFQATT, CDR2 SNEGSKA (reference sequence). The DNA for the CDR3 is TGCAGTGCTAGAGCTTCCACTAGCGGGAACACCGGGGAGCTGTTTTTT. Its protein is CSARASTSGNTGELFF.

The chain employs TRBV6-5 and TRBJ2-4; 13 positions match TRBD2. With V trimmed by 6 bases and J by 12 bases, 8 bases remained unmatched. CDR1 and CDR2 from the germline V gene are MNHEY and SVGAGI. This CDR3 has 14 residues. CDR3 sequence: CASRSGTSGISQYF. CDR3 nucleotide sequence: TGTGCCAGCAGGTCCGGGACTAGCGGGATTTCTCAGTACTTC.

This clonotype came up a few times. V usage is TRBV4-2 and J usage is TRBJ2-3; 7 nucleotides agree with TRBD2. CDR1 is LGHNA, CDR2 YNFKEQ, per germline. This CDR3 is 17 amino acids long. The V gene end was trimmed by 0 bases and the J gene end by 2 bases; junction bases not matched to a gene: 8. CDR3 DNA: TGTGCCAGCAGCCAAGACTTGCGGGAGAGTTCCACAGATACGCAGTATTTT. Residues: CASSQDLRESSTDTQYF.

The chain links TRBV2 to TRBJ2-2, with D unclear. In germline, CDR1 is SNHLY, CDR2 FYNNEI. The CDR3 totals 12 residues. Between the trimmed V and J ends, which lost 8 bases and 4 bases, there was a span of 8 bases. CDR3 region: CASGVCTGELFF. The DNA for the CDR3 is TGTGCCAGCGGGGTCTGCACCGGGGAGCTGTTTTTT.

The rearrangement joins TRBV15 to TRBJ2-5; tentatively, D is TRBD1 (6 bases). The J call is uncertain, as TRBJ2-7 better fits the DNA end. The CDR3 sequence is 14 residues long. The germline V gene encodes CDR1 LNHNV and CDR2 YYDKDF (reference sequence). The CDR3 DNA reads TGTGCCACCAGCAGGGGGGCCAGGGTCCACGAGCAGTACTTC. Protein product: CATSRGARVHEQYF.

CDR3 in amino acids: CASSSQLGGSFAQHF. DNA of the CDR3: TGTGCCAGCAGTAGCCAACTGGGGGGTTCGTTTGCCCAGCATTTT. The rearrangement uses TRBV6-6 and TRBJ1-5; TRBD1 might be the D (5 bases). The germline gives CDR1 MNHNY, CDR2 SVGAGI (reference sequence). The germline V and J ends were trimmed by 5 bases and 11 bases, with 22 bases remaining between them. CDR3 length equals 15 residues.